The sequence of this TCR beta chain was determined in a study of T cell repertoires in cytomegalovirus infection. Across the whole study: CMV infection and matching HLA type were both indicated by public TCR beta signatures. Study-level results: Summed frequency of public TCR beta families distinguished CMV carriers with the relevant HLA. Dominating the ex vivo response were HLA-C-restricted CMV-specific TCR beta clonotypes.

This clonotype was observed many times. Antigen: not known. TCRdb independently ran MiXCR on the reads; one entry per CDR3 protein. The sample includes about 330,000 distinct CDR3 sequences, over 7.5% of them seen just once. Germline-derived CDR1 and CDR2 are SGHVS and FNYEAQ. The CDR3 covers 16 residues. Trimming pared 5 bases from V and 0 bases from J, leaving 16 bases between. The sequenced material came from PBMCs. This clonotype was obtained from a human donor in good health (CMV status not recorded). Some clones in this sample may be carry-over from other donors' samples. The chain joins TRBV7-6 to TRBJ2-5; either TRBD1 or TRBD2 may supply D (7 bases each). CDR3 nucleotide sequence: TGTGCCAGCAGCCAGGGGGGGGTTTCGTACCAAGAGACCCAGTACTTC. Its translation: CASSQGGVSYQETQYF.